What follows are 12 T cell receptor beta chains derived from one specimen sequenced in a study of T-cell memory formation after mild COVID-19. A single record per CDR3 protein comes from TCRdb applying MiXCR to the 5' RACE reads. The profile covers tens of thousands of distinct CDR3 sequences, with approximately 15% appearing a single time and 39% taken by the ten largest. Material for sequencing was PBMCs or a T cell subset sorted from them (not recorded which). These receptors were collected from a man between 18 and 29 years old who had mild COVID-19 (a few samples of this study predate the infection). Cell type and time point are not known.

This clonotype was detected a few times. The rearrangement joins TRBV27 to TRBJ2-7; D unclear. The germline gives CDR1 MNHEY, CDR2 SMNVEV (reference sequence). CDR3 length: 13 residues. Trimming cost V 3 bases and J 7 bases, with 13 bases left between them. CDR3 nucleotides: TGTGCCAGCAGTTTCTCTTCGGGTAAGGAGCAGTACGTC. Translation gives CASSFSSGKEQYV.

This clonotype has only a few counts. The chain uses TRBV6-5 and TRBJ1-6; TRBD1 might be the D (5 bases). The CDR3 is made up of 14 amino acids. V lost 2 bases and J 13 bases, leaving 15 bases between the germline ends. Germline V gene sequence: CDR1 MNHEY, CDR2 SVGAGI. In DNA form, the CDR3 reads TGTGCCAGCAGTTACGGGCAGGGAGTTTCTCCCCTCCACTTT. It yields the protein CASSYGQGVSPLHF.

This clonotype has a handful of counts. V usage is TRBV10-1 and J usage is TRBJ2-5, with 16 bases matching TRBD2. This CDR3 is 19 amino acids long. The germline V gene has CDR1 WNHNN and CDR2 SYGVQD (reference sequence). The V segment lost 3 bases and the J segment 5 bases; nucleotides outside the gene matches: 12. In DNA form, the CDR3 reads TGCGCCAGCAGTGAAGGTCCGGGACTAGCGGGGGGGCTTGAGGAGACCCAGTACTTC. Protein: CASSEGPGLAGGLEETQYF.

This clonotype was picked up a small number of times. This chain connects TRBV20-1 to TRBJ1-1; a weak D match, TRBD1 (6 bases). V was pared by 3 bases and J by 6 bases, with 14 bases between. This CDR3 comprises 13 residues. Germline-derived CDR1 and CDR2 are DFQATT and SNEGSKA (reference sequence). The CDR3 DNA is TGCAGTGCTAGTGGGGGGCAGAGGGCTGAAGCTTTCTTT. It yields the protein CSASGGQRAEAFF.

This clonotype was counted a few times. This chain links TRBV20-1 with TRBJ2-7; D is perhaps TRBD1 (5 bases). CDR1 DFQATT and CDR2 SNEGSKA come from the germline V gene (reference sequence). Trimming removed 5 bases from V and 3 bases from J, with 26 bases in between. The CDR3 runs 17 residues. CDR3 sequence reads: CSAEIGVVGQEIYEQYF. CDR3 in DNA: TGCAGTGCTGAGATAGGGGTCGTAGGGCAGGAGATCTACGAGCAGTACTTC.

This chain links TRBV18 with TRBJ2-1; D is tentatively TRBD1 or TRBD2 (5 bases each). Per germline, CDR1 KGHSH and CDR2 LQKENI. The CDR3 has 18 residues. The V end was cut by 2 bases, the J end by 10 bases, with 27 bases between. The CDR3 spells CASSPRSSGLSQGDEQFF. Written as DNA, the CDR3 is TGTGCCAGCTCACCAAGGTCCTCTGGCCTGAGTCAGGGAGACGAGCAGTTCTTC.

The J gene is TRBJ2-3, the V gene TRBV12-3 or TRBV12-4; unclear D gene. Trimming removed 3 bases at V and 6 bases at J, with 7 bases between. The CDR3 contains 12 residues. The CDR3 loop reads CASSFGLDTQYF. The CDR3 bases are TGTGCCAGCAGTTTCGGGTTGGATACGCAGTATTTT.

The chain recombines TRBV12-3 or TRBV12-4 with TRBJ1-2; weak D call: TRBD1 (6 bases). CDR3 length: 14 amino acids. V was pared by 3 bases and J by 6 bases, with 14 bases between. The chain's CDR3 is CASSFSRTEDGYTF. The CDR3 nucleotides read TGTGCCAGCAGTTTCTCCCGGACAGAGGATGGCTACACCTTC.

The V and J genes are TRBV29-1 and TRBJ1-1; D unclear. V was cut by 8 bases and J by 3 bases, with 10 bases left in between. The CDR3 runs to 11 residues. CDR1 and CDR2 from the germline V gene are SQVTM and ANQGSEA. As DNA, the CDR3 is TGCAGCCACCTTGCGGACACTGAAGCTTTCTTT. Translated, it gives CSHLADTEAFF.

This clonotype was seen a single time. This rearrangement joins TRBV29-1 to TRBJ2-5; 13 bases line up with TRBD2. CDR3 size: 15 residues. V shed 2 bases and J 2 bases; nucleotides not matched to a gene: 2. CDR1 SQVTM and CDR2 ANQGSEA come from the germline V gene. The CDR3 DNA reads TGCAGCGTTGAACAACTAGCGGGGGGGCAAGAGACCCAGTACTTC. It yields the protein CSVEQLAGGQETQYF.

The V gene is TRBV20-1, the J gene TRBJ1-5, with D maybe TRBD1 (5 bases). Germline CDR1 reads DFQATT; CDR2 reads SNEGSKA (reference sequence). CDR3 length: 15 residues. Trimming took 0 bases from V and 3 from J, leaving 12 bases between them. In DNA, the CDR3 is TGCAGTGCTAGAGACAGGGCTACGACCAATCAGCCCCAGCATTTT. The encoded protein is CSARDRATTNQPQHF.

The chain uses TRBV9 and TRBJ2-5; D possibly uses TRBD1 or TRBD2 (5 bases each). The CDR3 sequence is 16 residues long. V lost 5 bases to trimming and J lost 4 bases, with 21 bases between them. Germline values: CDR1 SGDLS, CDR2 YYNGEE. CDR3 coding DNA: TGTGCCAGCAGTGAAGGGACGAACCAATACAGAGAGACCCAGTACTTC. The encoded protein is CASSEGTNQYRETQYF.